What follows is one TCR beta chain and its context. The source of the sample is a study of blood T cell repertoires in COVID-19. Study-wide context: Sources were T cells, B-cell-depleted T cells, or PBMCs; the material itself was cDNA or gDNA.

Measured with immunoSEQ multiplex PCR; TCRdb has only the in-frame clones, and not every one. The sample carries more than 60,000 clones, roughly 89% recorded once. Germline CDR1 reads MNHEY; CDR2 reads SVGAGI. V lost 5 bases and J lost 9, with 8 bases in between. The length of the CDR3 is 11 residues. This receptor was taken from a man over 45 with acute or convalescent COVID-19. The material sequenced was peripheral blood. V gene TRBV6-5 combines with J gene TRBJ2-1, with D tentatively TRBD2 (5 bases). The CDR3 DNA reads as TGTGCCAGCAGTAAGGGAGTTGAGCAGTTCTTC. The encoded protein is CASSKGVEQFF.